This T cell receptor (beta chain) was recovered during a study of shared clonotypes between healthy human individuals. Germline V gene lookup returns CDR1 SGDLS and CDR2 YYNGEE. This CDR3 contains 16 residues. Trimming took 4 bases from V and 4 from J; bases not matched to a gene: 9. Notes on this clone: What it binds is unknown.

The study, taken as a whole, reports: A reduction in generation probabilities was seen for non-shared clonotypes relative to those shared by all four donors. Rarefaction demonstrated incomplete sorted-subset sequencing despite large depth.

A CD45RA-negative memory subset and a CD45RA+ naive subset were separated from the CD4+ cells. Clones were read by immunoSEQ multiplex PCR, and TCRdb kept only the in-frame ones, dropping some. Of about 1 million clones in the sample, about three quarters were seen once. The chain is built from TRBV9 and TRBJ2-3, with TRBD1 matching over 10 bases. This receptor was identified in a man between 18 and 35 years old in good health. What was sequenced was memory CD4+ T cells sorted from blood. The sample's subset: CD45RA-negative fraction. The DNA of the CDR3 is TGTGCCAGCAGCCGAGGGGGGACAGGGGTGTCAGATACGCAGTATTTT. Its protein product is CASSRGGTGVSDTQYF.